This record looks at one TCR beta chain sequence and its context. Its antigen is as yet unknown. The sample comes from a study of T cell responses to AZD1222 COVID-19 vaccine. Study-wide points: Repertoire sampling occurred only after the peak T cell response. Donors, mostly white British, included more females; clonal diversity was possibly underestimated. Spike-specific TCR repertoires showed rising breadth and depth after two AZD1222 doses.

Second-dose schedules of about 4 or about 12 weeks were combined. Looked up from germline, CDR1 is SGHTA and CDR2 is FQGNSA. This CDR3 has 15 residues. Trimming took 4 bases from V and 4 from J, leaving 15 bases between them. Only in-frame clones appear in the TCRdb table, and some are missing; sequencing was by immunoSEQ multiplex PCR. The sample lists 150,000 to 200,000 clones, roughly 91% seen once, with approximately 6.3% in the top ten. The V call is TRBV7-2, the J call TRBJ2-3; possibly TRBD1 for D (6 bases). This TCR derives from an adult who received the AZD1222 COVID-19 vaccine. The sample here was peripheral blood, taken 28 days after the second AZD1222 dose. The CDR3 sequence is CASSSPGQSADTQYF. The DNA for the CDR3 is TGTGCCAGCAGCTCGCCGGGACAATCGGCAGATACGCAGTATTTT.